This TCR beta chain appears in the sequencing data of a study of blood T cells in healthy people across ages. Study-wide results and caveats: Estimated diversity across one million T cells was deemed an underestimate.

For this clonotype: What it binds is unknown.

V was clipped by 5 bases and J by 3 bases; unmatched bases: 10. This CDR3 has 17 residues. CDR1 and CDR2 (germline): SGHVS, FQNEAQ. PCR was performed a second time for about 7 to 12 cycles using a sample-barcoded 5' primer and a J-beta primer mix. TCRdb called the 5' RACE reads again in MiXCR, with one record for every CDR3 protein. Seen here are just under 750,000 distinct CDR3 sequences, approximately 22% observed once, and the top ten hold roughly a fifth. This TCR was recovered from a man between 65 and 85 years old in good health. The sequenced sample consisted of blood. J is TRBJ2-5 and V is TRBV7-8; 12 positions agree with TRBD2. The CDR3 DNA reads TGTGCCAGCAGCCTGAGTCTTCTAGCGGGGGGGAAAGAGACCCAGTACTTC. Its translation is CASSLSLLAGGKETQYF.